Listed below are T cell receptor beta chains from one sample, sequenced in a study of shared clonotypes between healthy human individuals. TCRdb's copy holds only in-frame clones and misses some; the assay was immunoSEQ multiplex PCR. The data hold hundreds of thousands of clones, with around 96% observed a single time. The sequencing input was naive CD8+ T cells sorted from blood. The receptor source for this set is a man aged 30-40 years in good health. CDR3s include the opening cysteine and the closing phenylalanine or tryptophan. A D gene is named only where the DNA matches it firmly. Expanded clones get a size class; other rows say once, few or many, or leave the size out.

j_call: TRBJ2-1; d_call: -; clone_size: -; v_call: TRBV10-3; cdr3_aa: CAITAGGEQFF; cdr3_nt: TGTGCCATCACAGCCGGGGGTGAGCAGTTCTTC
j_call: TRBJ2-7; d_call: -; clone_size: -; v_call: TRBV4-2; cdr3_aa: CASSQVARTETYEQYF; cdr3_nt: TGTGCCAGCAGCCAAGTAGCTCGGACGGAAACCTACGAGCAGTACTTC
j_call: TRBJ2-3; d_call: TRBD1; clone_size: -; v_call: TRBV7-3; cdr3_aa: CASSPTGFTDTQYF; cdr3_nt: TGTGCCAGCAGCCCGACAGGGTTTACAGATACGCAGTATTTT
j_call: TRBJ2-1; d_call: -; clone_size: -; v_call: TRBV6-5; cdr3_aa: CASSWGGKSNNEQFF; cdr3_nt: TGTGCCAGCAGTTGGGGCGGGAAGAGCAACAATGAGCAGTTCTTC
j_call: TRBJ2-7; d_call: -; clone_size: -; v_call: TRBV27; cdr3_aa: CASSRDSISSYEQYF; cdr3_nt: TGTGCCAGCAGTCGAGACTCAATCAGCTCCTACGAGCAGTACTTC
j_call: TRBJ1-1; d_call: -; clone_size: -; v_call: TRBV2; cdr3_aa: CASSWGILDTEAFF; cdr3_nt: TGTGCCAGCTCTTGGGGGATTCTGGACACTGAAGCTTTCTTT
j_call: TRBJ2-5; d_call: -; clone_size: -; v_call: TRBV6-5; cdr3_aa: CASSYYGGTEETQYF; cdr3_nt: TGTGCCAGCAGTTACTATGGGGGGACTGAAGAGACCCAGTACTTC
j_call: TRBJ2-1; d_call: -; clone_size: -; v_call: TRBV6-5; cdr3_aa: CASSLSQDEQFF; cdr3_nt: TGTGCCAGCAGCCTTAGCCAGGATGAGCAGTTCTTC
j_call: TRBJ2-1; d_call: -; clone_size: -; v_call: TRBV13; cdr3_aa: CASSAGAHEQFF; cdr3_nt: TGTGCCAGCAGCGCAGGGGCTCATGAGCAGTTCTTC
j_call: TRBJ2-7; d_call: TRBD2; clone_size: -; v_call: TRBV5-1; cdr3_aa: CASSLASGSYEQYF; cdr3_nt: TGCGCCAGCAGCTTGGCTAGCGGGAGCTACGAGCAGTACTTC
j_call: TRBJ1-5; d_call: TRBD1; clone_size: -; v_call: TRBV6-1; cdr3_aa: CASSEWGQGGQPQHF; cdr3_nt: TGTGCCAGCAGTGAATGGGGACAGGGGGGTCAGCCCCAGCATTTT
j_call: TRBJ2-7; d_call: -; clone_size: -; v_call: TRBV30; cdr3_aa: CAWNGESYEQYF; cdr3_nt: TGTGCCTGGAACGGGGAATCCTACGAGCAGTACTTC
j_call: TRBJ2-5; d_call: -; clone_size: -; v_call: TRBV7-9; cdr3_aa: CASSTRRGDSKETQYF; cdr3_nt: TGTGCCAGCAGTACCAGGAGAGGCGATTCAAAAGAGACCCAGTACTTC
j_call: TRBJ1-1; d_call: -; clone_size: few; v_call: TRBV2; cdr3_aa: CASRQARLNTEAFF; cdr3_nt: TGTGCCAGCAGGCAGGCCAGGTTGAACACTGAAGCTTTCTTT
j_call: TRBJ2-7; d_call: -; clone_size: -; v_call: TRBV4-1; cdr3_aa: CASSQEQGTPYEQYF; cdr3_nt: TGCGCCAGCAGCCAAGAGCAGGGGACTCCCTACGAGCAGTACTTC